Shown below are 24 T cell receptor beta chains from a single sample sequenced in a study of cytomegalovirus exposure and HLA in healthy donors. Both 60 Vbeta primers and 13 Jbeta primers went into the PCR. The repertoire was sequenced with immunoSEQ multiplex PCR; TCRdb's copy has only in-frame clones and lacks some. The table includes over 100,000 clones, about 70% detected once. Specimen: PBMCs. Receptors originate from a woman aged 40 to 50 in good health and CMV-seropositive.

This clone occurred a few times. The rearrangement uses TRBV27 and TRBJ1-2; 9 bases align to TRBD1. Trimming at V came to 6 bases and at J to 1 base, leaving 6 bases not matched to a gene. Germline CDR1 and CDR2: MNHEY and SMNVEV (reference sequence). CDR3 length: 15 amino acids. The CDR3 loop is CASRTSTGGNYGYTF. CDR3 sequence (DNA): TGTGCCAGCAGGACCTCGACAGGGGGTAACTATGGCTACACCTTC.

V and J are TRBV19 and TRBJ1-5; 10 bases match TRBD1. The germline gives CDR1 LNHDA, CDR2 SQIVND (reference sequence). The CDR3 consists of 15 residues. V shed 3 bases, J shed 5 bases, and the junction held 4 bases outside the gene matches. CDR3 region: CASSIFGQGDQPQHF. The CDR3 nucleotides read TGTGCCAGTAGTATCTTTGGACAGGGGGATCAGCCCCAGCATTTT. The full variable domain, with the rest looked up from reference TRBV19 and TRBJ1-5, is DGGITQSPKYLFRKEGQNVTLSCEQNLNHDAMYWYRQDPGQGLRLIYYSQIVNDFQKGDIAEGYSVSREKKESFPLTVTSAQKNPTAFYLCASSIFGQGDQPQHFGDGTRLSIL.

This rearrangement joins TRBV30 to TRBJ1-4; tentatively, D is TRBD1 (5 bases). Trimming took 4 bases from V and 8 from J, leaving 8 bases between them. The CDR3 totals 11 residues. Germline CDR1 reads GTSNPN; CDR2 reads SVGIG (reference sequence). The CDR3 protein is CAWKKGEKLFF. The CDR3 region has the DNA TGTGCCTGGAAGAAGGGGGAAAAACTGTTTTTT. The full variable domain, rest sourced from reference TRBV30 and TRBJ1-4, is SQTIHQWPATLVQPVGSPLSLECTVEGTSNPNLYWYRQAAGRGLQLLFYSVGIGQISSEVPQNLSASRPQDRQFILSSKKLLLSDSGFYLCAWKKGEKLFFGSGTQLSVL.

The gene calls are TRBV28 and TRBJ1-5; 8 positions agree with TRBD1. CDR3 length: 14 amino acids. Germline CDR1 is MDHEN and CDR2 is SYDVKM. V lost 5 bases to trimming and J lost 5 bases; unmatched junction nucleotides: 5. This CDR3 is CASSPRTGYQPQHF. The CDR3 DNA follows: TGTGCCAGCAGTCCCCGGACAGGGTATCAGCCCCAGCATTTT.

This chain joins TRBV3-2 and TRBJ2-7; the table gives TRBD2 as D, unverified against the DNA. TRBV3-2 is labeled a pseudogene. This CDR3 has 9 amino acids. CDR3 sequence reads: CPHSGADNF. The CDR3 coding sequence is TGTCCCCATAGCGGGGCTGATAACTTC.

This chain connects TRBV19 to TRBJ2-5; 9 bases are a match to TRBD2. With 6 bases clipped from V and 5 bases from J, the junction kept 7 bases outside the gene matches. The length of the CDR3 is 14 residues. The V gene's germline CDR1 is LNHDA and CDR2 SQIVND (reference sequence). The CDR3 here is CASSSGTSSETQYF. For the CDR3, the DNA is TGTGCCAGTAGCTCCGGGACTAGCTCCGAGACCCAGTACTTC.

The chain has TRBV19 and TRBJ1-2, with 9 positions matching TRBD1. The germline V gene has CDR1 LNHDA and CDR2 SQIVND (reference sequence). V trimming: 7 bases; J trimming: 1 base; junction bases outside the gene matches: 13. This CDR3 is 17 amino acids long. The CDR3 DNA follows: TGTGCCAGTATCGCGGCGGAGACAGGGGGTTTTAACTATGGCTACACCTTC. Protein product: CASIAAETGGFNYGYTF.

This CDR3 is CASSYSLAGGNEQFF. The CDR3 nucleotides are TGTGCCAGCAGTTACTCTTTAGCGGGAGGAAATGAGCAGTTCTTC. The rearrangement uses TRBV6-6 and TRBJ2-1, with TRBD2 matching 10 bases. Germline assignment: CDR1 MNHNY and CDR2 SVGAGI (reference sequence). The CDR3 totals 15 residues. V dropped 0 bases and J dropped 7; count of bases not matched to a gene: 3.

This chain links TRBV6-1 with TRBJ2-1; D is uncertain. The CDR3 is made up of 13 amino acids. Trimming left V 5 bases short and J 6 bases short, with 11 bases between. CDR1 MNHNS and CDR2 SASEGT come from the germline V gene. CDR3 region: CASSQQRTNEQFF. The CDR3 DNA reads TGTGCCAGCAGTCAACAACGTACCAATGAGCAGTTCTTC.

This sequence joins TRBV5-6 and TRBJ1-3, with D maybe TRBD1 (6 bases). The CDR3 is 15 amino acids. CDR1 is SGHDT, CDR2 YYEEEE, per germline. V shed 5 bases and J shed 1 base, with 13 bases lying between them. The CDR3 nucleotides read TGTGCCAGCAGTAAGGACAGCCCATCTGGAAACACCATATATTTT. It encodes CASSKDSPSGNTIYF.

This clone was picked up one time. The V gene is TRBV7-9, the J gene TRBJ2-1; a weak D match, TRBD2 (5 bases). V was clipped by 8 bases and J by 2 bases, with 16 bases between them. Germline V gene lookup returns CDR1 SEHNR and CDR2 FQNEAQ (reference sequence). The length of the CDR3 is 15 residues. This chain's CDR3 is CASALYGSPYNEQFF. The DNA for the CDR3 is TGTGCCAGCGCCTTGTATGGGAGCCCCTACAATGAGCAGTTCTTC.

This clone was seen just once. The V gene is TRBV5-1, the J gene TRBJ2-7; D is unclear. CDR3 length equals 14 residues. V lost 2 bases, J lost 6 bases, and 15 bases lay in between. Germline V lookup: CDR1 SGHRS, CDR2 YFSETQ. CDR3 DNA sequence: TGCGCCAGCAGCTTCGCCCTGGCAGAGGTCGAGCAGTACTTC. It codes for CASSFALAEVEQYF. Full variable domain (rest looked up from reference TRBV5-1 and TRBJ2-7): KAGVTQTPRYLIKTRGQQVTLSCSPISGHRSVSWYQQTPGQGLQFLFEYFSETQRNKGNFPGRFSGRQFSNSRSEMNVSTLELGDSALYLCASSFALAEVEQYFGPGTRLTVT.

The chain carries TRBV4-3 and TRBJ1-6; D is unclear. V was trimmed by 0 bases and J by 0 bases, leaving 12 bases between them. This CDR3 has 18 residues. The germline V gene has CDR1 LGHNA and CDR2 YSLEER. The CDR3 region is CASSQDLGQSSYNSPLHF. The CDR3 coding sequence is TGCGCCAGCAGCCAAGATCTTGGGCAGAGCTCCTATAATTCACCCCTCCACTTT.

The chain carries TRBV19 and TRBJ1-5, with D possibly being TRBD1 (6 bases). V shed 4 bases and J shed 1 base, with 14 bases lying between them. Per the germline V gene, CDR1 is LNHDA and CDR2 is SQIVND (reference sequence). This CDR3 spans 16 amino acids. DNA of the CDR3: TGTGCCAGTAGTAGACCTAGTACAGGGAGCAATCAGCCCCAGCATTTT. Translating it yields CASSRPSTGSNQPQHF.

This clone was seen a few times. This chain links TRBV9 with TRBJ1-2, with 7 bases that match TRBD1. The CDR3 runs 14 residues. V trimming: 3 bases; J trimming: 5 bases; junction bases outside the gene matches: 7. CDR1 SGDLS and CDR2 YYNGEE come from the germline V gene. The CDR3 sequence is CASSGRQGLYGYTF. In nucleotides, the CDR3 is TGTGCCAGCAGCGGAAGACAGGGTTTATATGGCTACACCTTC.

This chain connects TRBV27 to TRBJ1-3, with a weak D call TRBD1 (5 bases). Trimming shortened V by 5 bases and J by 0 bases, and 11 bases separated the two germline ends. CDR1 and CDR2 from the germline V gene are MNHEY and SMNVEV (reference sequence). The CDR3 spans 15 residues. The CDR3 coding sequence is TGTGCCAGCAGTCCAATGACAGACTCTGGAAACACCATATATTTT. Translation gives CASSPMTDSGNTIYF.

CDR3 coding DNA: TGTGCCAGCAGCGGGCGGACAGGAATGAATGAAAAACTGTTTTTT. Translated: CASSGRTGMNEKLFF. The V call is TRBV7-2, the J call TRBJ1-4; 7 bases map to TRBD1. Germline V gene sequence: CDR1 SGHTA, CDR2 FQGNSA. CDR3 length: 15 residues. J gave up 5 bases and V 5 bases, and 8 bases lay outside the gene matches.

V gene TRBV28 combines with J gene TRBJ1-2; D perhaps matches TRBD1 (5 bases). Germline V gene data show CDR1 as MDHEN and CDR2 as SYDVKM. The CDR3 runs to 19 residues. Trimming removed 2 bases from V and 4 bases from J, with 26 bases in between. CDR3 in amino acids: CASSLGGPGSAASVYGYTF. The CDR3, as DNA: TGTGCCAGCAGTTTAGGAGGGCCAGGGTCTGCAGCCAGTGTCTATGGCTACACCTTC.

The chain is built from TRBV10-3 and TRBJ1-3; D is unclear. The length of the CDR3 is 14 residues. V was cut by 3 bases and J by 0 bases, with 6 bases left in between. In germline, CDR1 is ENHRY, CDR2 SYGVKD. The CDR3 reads CAISDVSSGNTIYF. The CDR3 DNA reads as TGTGCCATCAGTGACGTTAGCTCTGGAAACACCATATATTTT.

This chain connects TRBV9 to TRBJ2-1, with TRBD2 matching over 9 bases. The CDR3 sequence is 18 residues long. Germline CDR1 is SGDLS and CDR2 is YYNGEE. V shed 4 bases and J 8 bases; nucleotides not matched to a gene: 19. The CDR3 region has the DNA TGTGCCAGCAGCCTCACATTAGCGGGAGCCCCCTACGACCATGAGCAGTTCTTC. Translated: CASSLTLAGAPYDHEQFF.

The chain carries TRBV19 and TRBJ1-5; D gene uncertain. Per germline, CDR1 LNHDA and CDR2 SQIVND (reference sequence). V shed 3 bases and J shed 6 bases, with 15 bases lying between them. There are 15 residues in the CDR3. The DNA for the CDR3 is TGTGCCAGTAGTATCTCCGGCGCGGGCGCTCAGCCCCAGCATTTT. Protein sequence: CASSISGAGAQPQHF.

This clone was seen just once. The CDR3 DNA reads as TGCGCCAGCAGCTCGACAGGTGCTAGCACAGATACGCAGTATTTT. Its translation: CASSSTGASTDTQYF. The chain links TRBV5-1 to TRBJ2-3; D is perhaps TRBD1 (6 bases). The V and J ends lost 3 bases and 0 bases respectively, with 11 bases between them. This CDR3 contains 15 residues. Germline-derived CDR1 and CDR2 are SGHRS and YFSETQ. The variable domain in full, with the rest retrieved from reference TRBV5-1 and TRBJ2-3, is KAGVTQTPRYLIKTRGQQVTLSCSPISGHRSVSWYQQTPGQGLQFLFEYFSETQRNKGNFPGRFSGRQFSNSRSEMNVSTLELGDSALYLCASSSTGASTDTQYFGPGTRLTVL.

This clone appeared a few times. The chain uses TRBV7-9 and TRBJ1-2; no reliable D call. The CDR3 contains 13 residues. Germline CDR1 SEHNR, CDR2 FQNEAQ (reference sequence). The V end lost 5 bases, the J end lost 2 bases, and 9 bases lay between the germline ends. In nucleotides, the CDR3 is TGTGCCAGCAGCCCCGACGGGAACTATGGCTACACCTTC. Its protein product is CASSPDGNYGYTF. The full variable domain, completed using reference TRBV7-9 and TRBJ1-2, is DTGVSQNPRHKITKRGQNVTFRCDPISEHNRLYWYRQTLGQGPEFLTYFQNEAQLEKSRLLSDRFSAERPKGSFSTLEIQRTEQGDSAMYLCASSPDGNYGYTFGSGTRLTVV.

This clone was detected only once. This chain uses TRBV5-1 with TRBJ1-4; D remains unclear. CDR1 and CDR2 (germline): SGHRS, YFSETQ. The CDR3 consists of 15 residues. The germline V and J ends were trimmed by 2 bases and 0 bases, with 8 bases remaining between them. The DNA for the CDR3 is TGCGCCAGCAGCTTAACAGCTTCAACTAATGAAAAACTGTTTTTT. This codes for CASSLTASTNEKLFF.